The clone carrying this T cell receptor beta chain has a count of ten or more. Its antigen is undetermined. TCRdb used MiXCR to reprocess the RT-PCR reads, holding one entry per CDR3 protein. The sample lists approximately 730,000 distinct CDR3 sequences, roughly 13% occurring once. This entry comes from a study of response to subunit inactivated influenza vaccine. Overall study results and limits: Authors suggested few new T cells are recruited by each seasonal influenza vaccination.

This clonotype was sampled from a man aged 45-65 years who received an inactivated influenza vaccine. The specimen comprised PBMCs from blood, sampled approximately 15 days before vaccination.

The DNA of the CDR3 is TGCAGTGCTAGAAGGCTAGCGGGAGTATCGGATACGCAGTATTTT. Translation gives CSARRLAGVSDTQYF. The chain carries TRBV20-1 and TRBJ2-3, with 10 bases identical to TRBD2. CDR3 size: 15 residues. Germline CDR1 is DFQATT and CDR2 is SNEGSKA (reference sequence). The trim removed 2 bases at V and 6 bases at J, leaving 8 bases unmatched.